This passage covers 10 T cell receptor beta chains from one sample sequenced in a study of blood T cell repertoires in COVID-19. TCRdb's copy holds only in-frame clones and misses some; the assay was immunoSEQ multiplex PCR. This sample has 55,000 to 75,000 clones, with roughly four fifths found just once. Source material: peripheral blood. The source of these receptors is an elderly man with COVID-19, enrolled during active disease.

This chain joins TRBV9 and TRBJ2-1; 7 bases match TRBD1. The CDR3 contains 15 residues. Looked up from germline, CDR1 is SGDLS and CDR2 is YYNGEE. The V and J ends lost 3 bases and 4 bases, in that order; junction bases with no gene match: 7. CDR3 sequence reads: CASSASRGIYNEQFF. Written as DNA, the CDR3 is TGTGCCAGCAGCGCCTCCAGGGGGATATACAATGAGCAGTTCTTC.

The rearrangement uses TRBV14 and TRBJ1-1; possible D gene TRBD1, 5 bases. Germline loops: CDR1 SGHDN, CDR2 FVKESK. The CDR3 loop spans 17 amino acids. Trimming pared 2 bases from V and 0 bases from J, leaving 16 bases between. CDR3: CASSQRRGGVLNTEAFF. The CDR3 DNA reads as TGTGCCAGCAGCCAAAGGAGGGGCGGAGTCCTGAACACTGAAGCTTTCTTT.

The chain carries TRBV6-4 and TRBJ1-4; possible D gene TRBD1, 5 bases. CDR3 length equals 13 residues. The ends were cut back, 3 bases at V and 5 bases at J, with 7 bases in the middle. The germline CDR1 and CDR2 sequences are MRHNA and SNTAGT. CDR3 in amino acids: CASSETENEKLFF. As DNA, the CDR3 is TGTGCCAGCAGTGAGACAGAGAATGAAAAACTGTTTTTT.

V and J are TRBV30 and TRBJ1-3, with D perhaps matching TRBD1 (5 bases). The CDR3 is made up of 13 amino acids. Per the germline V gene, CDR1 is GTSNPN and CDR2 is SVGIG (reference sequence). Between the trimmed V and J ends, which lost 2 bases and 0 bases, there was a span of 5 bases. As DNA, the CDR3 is TGTGCCTGGAGTAGGGGCTCTGGAAACACCATATATTTT. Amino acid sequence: CAWSRGSGNTIYF.

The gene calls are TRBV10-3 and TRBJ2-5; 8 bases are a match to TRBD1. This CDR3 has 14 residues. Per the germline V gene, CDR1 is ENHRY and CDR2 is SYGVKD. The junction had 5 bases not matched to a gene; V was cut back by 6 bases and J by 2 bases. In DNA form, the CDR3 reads TGTGCCATCAGGGACAGGGTTAGGCAAGAGACCCAGTACTTC. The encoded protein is CAIRDRVRQETQYF.

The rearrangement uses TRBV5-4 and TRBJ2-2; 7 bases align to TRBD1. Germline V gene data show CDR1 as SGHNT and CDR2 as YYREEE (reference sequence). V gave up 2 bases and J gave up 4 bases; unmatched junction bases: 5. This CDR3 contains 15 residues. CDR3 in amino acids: CASSFLTGSTGELFF. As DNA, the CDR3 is TGTGCCAGCAGCTTTCTGACAGGGTCCACCGGGGAGCTGTTTTTT.

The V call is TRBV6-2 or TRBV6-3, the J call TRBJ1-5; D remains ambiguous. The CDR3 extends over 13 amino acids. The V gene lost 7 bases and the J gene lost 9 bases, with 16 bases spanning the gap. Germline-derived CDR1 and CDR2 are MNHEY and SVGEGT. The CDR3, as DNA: TGTGCCAGCACCCCTTCCCGGGAGGGGCCCCAGCATTTT. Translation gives CASTPSREGPQHF.

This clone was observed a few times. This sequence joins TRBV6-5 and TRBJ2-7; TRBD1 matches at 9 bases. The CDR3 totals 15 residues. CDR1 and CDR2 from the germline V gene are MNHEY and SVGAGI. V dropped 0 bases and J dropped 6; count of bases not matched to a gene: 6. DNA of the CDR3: TGTGCCAGCAGTTACTCTAGGACAGGGGAGATCGAGCAGTACTTC. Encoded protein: CASSYSRTGEIEQYF.

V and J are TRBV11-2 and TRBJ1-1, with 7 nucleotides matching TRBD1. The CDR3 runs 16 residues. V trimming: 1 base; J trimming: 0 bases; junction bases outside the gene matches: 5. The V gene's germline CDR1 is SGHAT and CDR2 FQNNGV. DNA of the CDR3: TGTGCCAGCAGCTTAGGGGGGACAGCCTTGAACACTGAAGCTTTCTTT. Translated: CASSLGGTALNTEAFF.

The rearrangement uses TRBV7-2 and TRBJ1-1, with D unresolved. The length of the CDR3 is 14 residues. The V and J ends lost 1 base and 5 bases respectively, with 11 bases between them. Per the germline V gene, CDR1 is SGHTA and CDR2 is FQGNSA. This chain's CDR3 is CASSLVYGGTEAFF. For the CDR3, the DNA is TGTGCCAGCAGCTTAGTATACGGCGGAACTGAAGCTTTCTTT.